These 2 T cell receptor beta chains originate from one sample sequenced in a study of blood T cell repertoires in COVID-19 (TCRdb year 2020). The method behind the library was the immunoSEQ multiplex PCR assay. TCRdb re-hosts the immuneACCESS table, in-frame sequences only. Its copies lack some clones; in the studies checked, an unresolved V gene accounts for under half of them, and the cause for the rest is not known. This sample is represented by under 350,000 clones; 89% of them were singletons. 1.9% of the sample is in the top ten clones. Sample: PBMCs or T cells enriched from blood (not recorded which). Receptors were obtained from an older woman who had recovered from COVID-19.

The CDR3 region is CASSPYRGRDTQYF. The CDR3 coding sequence is TGTGCCAGCAGCCCTTACAGGGGCCGCGATACGCAGTATTTT. The genes are TRBV3-1 (or the pseudogene TRBV3-2) and TRBJ2-3; 7 positions match TRBD1. The CDR3 sequence is 14 residues long. V lost 4 bases and J lost 6; bases outside the gene matches: 7. Per germline, CDR1 LGHDT and CDR2 YNNKEL (reference sequence).

The chain combines TRBV15 with TRBJ2-3; 7 bases agree with TRBD2. Trimming at V came to 0 bases and at J to 2 bases, leaving 5 bases not matched to a gene. Germline-derived CDR1 and CDR2 are LNHNV and YYDKDF (reference sequence). This CDR3 spans 16 amino acids. CDR3 DNA: TGTGCCACCAGCAGAGATCAAGCGGGGACCACAGATACGCAGTATTTT. This gives the protein CATSRDQAGTTDTQYF.